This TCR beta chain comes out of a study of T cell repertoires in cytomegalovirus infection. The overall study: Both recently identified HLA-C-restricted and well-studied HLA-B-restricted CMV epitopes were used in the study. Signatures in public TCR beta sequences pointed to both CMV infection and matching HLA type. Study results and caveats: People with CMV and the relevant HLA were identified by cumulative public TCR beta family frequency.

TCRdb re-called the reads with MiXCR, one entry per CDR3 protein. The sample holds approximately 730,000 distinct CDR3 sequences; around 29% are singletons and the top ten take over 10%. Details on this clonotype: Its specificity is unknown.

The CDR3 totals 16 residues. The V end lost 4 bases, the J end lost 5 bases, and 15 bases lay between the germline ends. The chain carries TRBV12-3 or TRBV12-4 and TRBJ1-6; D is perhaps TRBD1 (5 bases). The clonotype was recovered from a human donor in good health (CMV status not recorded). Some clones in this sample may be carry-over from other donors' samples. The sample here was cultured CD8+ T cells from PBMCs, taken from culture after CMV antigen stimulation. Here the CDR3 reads CASSYSGQGNNSPLHF. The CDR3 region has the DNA TGTGCCAGCAGTTATTCGGGGCAGGGAAATAATTCACCCCTCCACTTT.